Described below is a single T cell receptor beta chain sequence and its context. Antigen: not known. From germline, CDR1 is LNHDA and CDR2 SQIVND (reference sequence). After removal of 5 bases from V and 0 bases from J, the junction contained 9 bases not matched to a gene. The CDR3 is 17 residues long. The primer mix had 60 Vbeta and 13 Jbeta primers. Only in-frame clones appear in the TCRdb table, and some are missing; sequencing was by immunoSEQ multiplex PCR. The listing contains 40,000 to 60,000 clones. This specimen belongs to a study of cytomegalovirus exposure and HLA in healthy donors. Overall study findings and caveats: Apart from CMV serostatus, no immune exposure information was available. According to reports, the classifier identified cytomegalovirus status with high specificity and sensitivity. Among the most significant clusters, several appeared linked to common viral pathogens in a later analysis. An analysis that came later showed most CMV-associated TCR beta chains appearing HLA-restricted.

Sample: PBMCs. This chain links TRBV19 with TRBJ1-5, with TRBD1 matching over 8 bases. The origin of this receptor is a man aged 40-49 years in good health and CMV-seropositive. The chain's CDR3 is CASSLRTGGNSNQPQHF. In DNA, the CDR3 is TGTGCCAGTAGTCTCAGAACAGGGGGAAATAGCAATCAGCCCCAGCATTTT.